This is a list of T cell receptor beta chains from one sample in a study of shared clonotypes between healthy human individuals. Produced via immunoSEQ multiplex PCR; TCRdb's table is partial and in-frame only. The sample yields about 1.5 million clones, nearly 99% seen once. The sample was naive CD4+ T cells sorted from blood. These receptors were taken from a man aged 30 to 45 in good health. The CDR3 runs from the conserved cysteine through the conserved F or W. A D gene is named only where the DNA matches it firmly. Clone size is shown for a subset of rows, as once, few, many or a class of expanded clone.

V gene: TRBV15
D gene: NA
J gene: TRBJ1-1
clone size: NA
CDR3 protein: CATSRARQSTNTEAFF
CDR3 DNA: TGTGCCACCAGCAGAGCCCGACAATCAACGAACACTGAAGCTTTCTTT

V gene: TRBV19
D gene: NA
J gene: TRBJ1-2
clone size: NA
CDR3 protein: CASSSRSGTNYGYTF
CDR3 DNA: TGTGCCAGTTCCTCTAGGTCAGGTACTAACTATGGCTACACCTTC

V gene: TRBV7-8
D gene: NA
J gene: TRBJ2-2
clone size: once
CDR3 protein: CASSLIPRDSANTGELFF
CDR3 DNA: TGTGCCAGCAGCTTAATTCCGCGGGACAGCGCGAACACCGGGGAGCTGTTTTTT

V gene: TRBV29-1
D gene: NA
J gene: TRBJ1-1
clone size: NA
CDR3 protein: CSVESTEAFF
CDR3 DNA: TGCAGCGTTGAGAGCACTGAAGCTTTCTTT

V gene: TRBV19
D gene: TRBD1
J gene: TRBJ1-2
clone size: NA
CDR3 protein: CAISGDRSYGYTF
CDR3 DNA: TGTGCCATCAGCGGGGACAGGAGCTATGGCTACACCTTC

V gene: TRBV6-6
D gene: NA
J gene: TRBJ2-5
clone size: NA
CDR3 protein: CASSYSGGVPGETQYF
CDR3 DNA: TGTGCCAGCAGTTACTCGGGGGGAGTGCCCGGAGAGACCCAGTACTTC

V gene: TRBV19
D gene: TRBD2
J gene: TRBJ2-7
clone size: NA
CDR3 protein: CASSPRSAGVPYEQYF
CDR3 DNA: TGTGCCAGTAGTCCCCGCTCCGCGGGAGTTCCCTACGAGCAGTACTTC

V gene: TRBV27
D gene: NA
J gene: TRBJ2-7
clone size: NA
CDR3 protein: CASRSDYSYEQYF
CDR3 DNA: TGTGCCAGCAGGTCAGATTATTCCTACGAGCAGTACTTC

V gene: TRBV14
D gene: NA
J gene: TRBJ2-7
clone size: NA
CDR3 protein: CASSQTGQLSYEQYF
CDR3 DNA: TGTGCCAGCAGCCAAACAGGGCAACTTTCCTACGAGCAGTACTTC

V gene: TRBV4-1
D gene: NA
J gene: TRBJ1-4
clone size: NA
CDR3 protein: CASSQEGGFGEKLFF
CDR3 DNA: TGCGCCAGCAGCCAAGAGGGAGGGTTCGGTGAAAAACTGTTTTTT

V gene: TRBV11-2
D gene: NA
J gene: TRBJ2-7
clone size: NA
CDR3 protein: CASSLGIESYEQYF
CDR3 DNA: TGTGCCAGCAGCTTAGGGATTGAATCCTACGAGCAGTACTTC

V gene: TRBV6-5
D gene: TRBD2
J gene: TRBJ2-5
clone size: NA
CDR3 protein: CASSYSGLQETQYF
CDR3 DNA: TGTGCCAGCAGTTACTCGGGACTACAAGAGACCCAGTACTTC

V gene: TRBV29-1
D gene: TRBD2
J gene: TRBJ2-7
clone size: NA
CDR3 protein: CSVPPPGLPGLAGGISYEQYF
CDR3 DNA: TGCAGCGTCCCCCCCCCAGGACTCCCCGGACTTGCGGGGGGAATATCCTACGAGCAGTACTTC

V gene: TRBV7-3
D gene: NA
J gene: TRBJ2-2
clone size: NA
CDR3 protein: CASSFPGRAPPGELFF
CDR3 DNA: TGTGCCAGCAGCTTCCCGGGACGGGCTCCCCCCGGGGAGCTGTTTTTT

V gene: TRBV5-1
D gene: TRBD1
J gene: TRBJ2-7
clone size: NA
CDR3 protein: CASSQGQGVYEQYF
CDR3 DNA: TGCGCCAGCAGCCAGGGACAGGGGGTCTACGAGCAGTACTTC

V gene: TRBV4-1
D gene: NA
J gene: TRBJ1-5
clone size: NA
CDR3 protein: CASSQVLGNQPQHF
CDR3 DNA: TGCGCCAGCAGCCAAGTGTTAGGCAATCAGCCCCAGCATTTT

V gene: TRBV5-4
D gene: NA
J gene: TRBJ1-5
clone size: NA
CDR3 protein: CASSFEGSFQPQHF
CDR3 DNA: TGTGCCAGCAGCTTTGAGGGTTCATTTCAGCCCCAGCATTTT

V gene: TRBV7-2
D gene: TRBD2
J gene: TRBJ2-1
clone size: NA
CDR3 protein: CASSFLAGSNEQFF
CDR3 DNA: TGTGCCAGCAGCTTCCTAGCGGGAAGCAATGAGCAGTTCTTC

V gene: TRBV28
D gene: TRBD2
J gene: TRBJ2-7
clone size: NA
CDR3 protein: CASSFGLAGVYEQYF
CDR3 DNA: TGTGCCAGCAGTTTTGGACTAGCGGGAGTCTACGAGCAGTACTTC

V gene: TRBV29-1
D gene: NA
J gene: TRBJ1-4
clone size: NA
CDR3 protein: CSAQRGAHEEKLFF
CDR3 DNA: TGCAGCGCCCAAAGGGGGGCACACGAGGAAAAACTGTTTTTT

V gene: TRBV7-3
D gene: NA
J gene: TRBJ2-1
clone size: once
CDR3 protein: CASSSPRAASYNEQFF
CDR3 DNA: TGTGCCAGCAGCTCGCCCCGGGCTGCGTCCTACAATGAGCAGTTCTTC

V gene: TRBV9
D gene: TRBD1
J gene: TRBJ1-1
clone size: NA
CDR3 protein: CASSPGTGNTEAFF
CDR3 DNA: TGTGCCAGCAGTCCCGGGACAGGGAACACTGAAGCTTTCTTT

V gene: TRBV5-4
D gene: TRBD1
J gene: TRBJ1-5
clone size: NA
CDR3 protein: CASSLDRGVGNQPQHF
CDR3 DNA: TGTGCCAGCAGCTTGGACAGGGGAGTTGGCAATCAGCCCCAGCATTTT

V gene: TRBV29-1
D gene: NA
J gene: TRBJ2-3
clone size: NA
CDR3 protein: CSVRHFSTDTQYF
CDR3 DNA: TGCAGCGTACGACATTTTAGCACAGATACGCAGTATTTT

V gene: TRBV29-1
D gene: NA
J gene: TRBJ2-3
clone size: NA
CDR3 protein: CSVGHVPADTQYF
CDR3 DNA: TGCAGCGTTGGCCACGTTCCTGCAGATACGCAGTATTTT

V gene: TRBV2
D gene: TRBD2
J gene: TRBJ2-7
clone size: NA
CDR3 protein: CASGIRGLPTYEQYF
CDR3 DNA: TGTGCCAGCGGAATTCGGGGACTACCAACCTACGAGCAGTACTTC

V gene: TRBV19
D gene: TRBD2
J gene: TRBJ2-1
clone size: NA
CDR3 protein: CASSIRAGGIQFF
CDR3 DNA: TGTGCCAGTAGTATACGAGCGGGAGGTATACAGTTCTTC

V gene: TRBV7-9
D gene: NA
J gene: TRBJ2-7
clone size: NA
CDR3 protein: CASSEAATSYEQYF
CDR3 DNA: TGTGCCAGCAGCGAAGCGGCCACCTCCTACGAGCAGTACTTC

V gene: TRBV19
D gene: NA
J gene: TRBJ2-1
clone size: NA
CDR3 protein: CASGGSGGRNEQFF
CDR3 DNA: TGTGCCAGTGGCGGTTCAGGTGGGAGGAATGAGCAGTTCTTC

V gene: TRBV5-6
D gene: NA
J gene: TRBJ1-4
clone size: NA
CDR3 protein: CASSSDASLWGEKLFF
CDR3 DNA: TGTGCCAGCAGCTCCGACGCTTCCCTTTGGGGTGAAAAACTGTTTTTT

V gene: TRBV10-2
D gene: NA
J gene: TRBJ1-5
clone size: NA
CDR3 protein: CASSDRLLNQPQHF
CDR3 DNA: TGCGCCAGCAGTGACAGACTGCTTAATCAGCCCCAGCATTTT

V gene: TRBV4-3
D gene: NA
J gene: TRBJ1-1
clone size: NA
CDR3 protein: CASSQDWGGTEAFF
CDR3 DNA: TGCGCCAGCAGCCAAGATTGGGGGGGCACTGAAGCTTTCTTT

V gene: TRBV28
D gene: NA
J gene: TRBJ2-1
clone size: NA
CDR3 protein: CASSGPGVSYNEQFF
CDR3 DNA: TGTGCCAGCAGTGGCCCGGGAGTCTCCTACAATGAGCAGTTCTTC

V gene: TRBV7-2
D gene: TRBD1
J gene: TRBJ2-3
clone size: NA
CDR3 protein: CASSLGTGFSTDTQYF
CDR3 DNA: TGTGCCAGCAGCCTCGGGACAGGGTTTAGCACAGATACGCAGTATTTT

V gene: TRBV4-1
D gene: TRBD2
J gene: TRBJ2-3
clone size: NA
CDR3 protein: CASSQGAGVTDTQYF
CDR3 DNA: TGCGCCAGCAGCCAAGGGGCGGGAGTAACAGATACGCAGTATTTT

V gene: TRBV7-8
D gene: NA
J gene: TRBJ2-3
clone size: NA
CDR3 protein: CASSLGGSFTDTQYF
CDR3 DNA: TGTGCCAGCAGCTTAGGTGGGAGTTTCACAGATACGCAGTATTTT

V gene: TRBV5-1
D gene: TRBD1
J gene: TRBJ2-7
clone size: NA
CDR3 protein: CASSPPGQGTYEQYF
CDR3 DNA: TGCGCCAGCAGCCCTCCGGGACAGGGGACCTACGAGCAGTACTTC

V gene: TRBV9
D gene: NA
J gene: TRBJ1-2
clone size: NA
CDR3 protein: CASSPRRGGYTF
CDR3 DNA: TGTGCCAGCAGCCCAAGAAGAGGGGGCTACACCTTC

V gene: TRBV18
D gene: NA
J gene: TRBJ2-5
clone size: once
CDR3 protein: CASSPSGLDGTQYF
CDR3 DNA: TGTGCCAGCTCACCATCGGGCCTAGACGGGACCCAGTACTTC

V gene: TRBV6-5
D gene: NA
J gene: TRBJ2-7
clone size: NA
CDR3 protein: CASSYGQGAHEQYF
CDR3 DNA: TGTGCCAGCAGTTACGGGCAGGGTGCCCACGAGCAGTACTTC

V gene: TRBV2
D gene: TRBD1
J gene: TRBJ2-3
clone size: NA
CDR3 protein: CASSGQGIEGDTQYF
CDR3 DNA: TGTGCCAGTTCGGGACAGGGCATTGAGGGGGATACGCAGTATTTT

V gene: TRBV11-2
D gene: TRBD2
J gene: TRBJ2-3
clone size: NA
CDR3 protein: CASSRGRGGTDTQYF
CDR3 DNA: TGTGCCAGCAGCCGAGGCCGGGGGGGCACAGATACGCAGTATTTT

V gene: TRBV7-9
D gene: NA
J gene: TRBJ2-1
clone size: NA
CDR3 protein: CASSPGSEQFF
CDR3 DNA: TGTGCCAGCAGCCCCGGGTCTGAGCAGTTCTTC

V gene: TRBV5-1
D gene: NA
J gene: TRBJ1-4
clone size: NA
CDR3 protein: CASSLDRSNEKLFF
CDR3 DNA: TGCGCCAGCAGCTTGGACAGGTCTAATGAAAAACTGTTTTTT

V gene: TRBV6-1
D gene: NA
J gene: TRBJ1-5
clone size: NA
CDR3 protein: CASSDPANSNQPQHF
CDR3 DNA: TGTGCCAGCAGTGATCCTGCAAATAGCAATCAGCCCCAGCATTTT

V gene: TRBV7-9
D gene: TRBD2
J gene: TRBJ2-7
clone size: once
CDR3 protein: CASSSRPGTSGSFSYEQYF
CDR3 DNA: TGTGCCAGCAGCTCCCGGCCCGGGACTAGCGGGAGTTTTTCGTACGAGCAGTACTTC

V gene: TRBV5-4
D gene: TRBD1
J gene: TRBJ1-4
clone size: NA
CDR3 protein: CASSPHQDRGDEKLFF
CDR3 DNA: TGTGCCAGCAGCCCTCATCAGGACAGGGGGGATGAAAAACTGTTTTTT

V gene: TRBV18
D gene: TRBD1
J gene: TRBJ2-1
clone size: NA
CDR3 protein: CASSPGTDHTAGEQFF
CDR3 DNA: TGTGCCAGCTCACCAGGGACAGATCACACGGCGGGTGAGCAGTTCTTC

V gene: TRBV6-5
D gene: TRBD2
J gene: TRBJ2-7
clone size: NA
CDR3 protein: CASSQDTGGLYEQYF
CDR3 DNA: TGTGCCAGCAGCCAAGACACGGGGGGGCTCTACGAGCAGTACTTC

V gene: TRBV28
D gene: NA
J gene: TRBJ2-7
clone size: once
CDR3 protein: CASSYGGNSYEQYF
CDR3 DNA: TGTGCCAGCAGTTACGGGGGTAACTCCTACGAGCAGTACTTC